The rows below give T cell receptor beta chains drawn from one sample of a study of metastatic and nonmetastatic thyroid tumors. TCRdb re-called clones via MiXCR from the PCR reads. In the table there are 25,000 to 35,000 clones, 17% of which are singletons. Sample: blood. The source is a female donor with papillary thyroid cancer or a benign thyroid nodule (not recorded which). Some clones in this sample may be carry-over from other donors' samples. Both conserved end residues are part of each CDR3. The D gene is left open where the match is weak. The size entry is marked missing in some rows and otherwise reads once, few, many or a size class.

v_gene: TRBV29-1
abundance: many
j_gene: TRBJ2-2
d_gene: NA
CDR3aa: CSVVVTGELFF
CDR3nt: TGCAGCGTTGTGGTGACCGGGGAGCTGTTTTTT

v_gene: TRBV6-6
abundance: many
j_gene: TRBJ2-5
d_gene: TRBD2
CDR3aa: CASSYVSVQAGAQYF
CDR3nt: TGTGCCAGCAGTTATGTATCAGTTCAGGCGGGGGCCCAGTACTTC

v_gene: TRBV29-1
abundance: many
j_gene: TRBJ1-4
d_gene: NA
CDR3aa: CSVGGSGKLFF
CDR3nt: TGCAGCGTTGGAGGGTCAGGAAAACTGTTTTTT

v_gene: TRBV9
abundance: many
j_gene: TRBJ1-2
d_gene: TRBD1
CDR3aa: CASSDGGTATYGYTF
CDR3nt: TGTGCCAGCAGCGATGGGGGGACAGCGACCTATGGCTACACCTTC

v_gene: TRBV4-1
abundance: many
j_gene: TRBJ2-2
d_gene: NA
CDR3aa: CASSQSGTTNTGELFF
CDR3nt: TGCGCCAGCAGCCAATCCGGGACAACAAACACCGGGGAGCTGTTTTTT

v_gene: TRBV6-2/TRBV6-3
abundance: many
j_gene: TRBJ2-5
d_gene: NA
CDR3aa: CASSLTSWQETQYF
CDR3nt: TGTGCCAGCAGTTTGACTAGTTGGCAAGAGACCCAGTACTTC

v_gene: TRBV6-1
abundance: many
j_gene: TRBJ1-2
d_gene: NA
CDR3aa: CASFEGRYGYTF
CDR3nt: TGTGCCAGCTTCGAGGGGAGATATGGCTACACCTTC

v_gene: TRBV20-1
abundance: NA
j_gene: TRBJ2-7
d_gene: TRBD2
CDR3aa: CSAREGSGILAGSSSYEQYF
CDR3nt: TGCAGTGCTAGAGAGGGCAGTGGAATACTAGCGGGATCGTCTAGCTACGAGCAGTACTTC

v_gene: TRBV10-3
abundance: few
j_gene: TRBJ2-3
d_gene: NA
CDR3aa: CAITEGTEPGADTQYF
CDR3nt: TGTGCCATCACTGAGGGGACGGAACCGGGGGCAGATACGCAGTATTTT

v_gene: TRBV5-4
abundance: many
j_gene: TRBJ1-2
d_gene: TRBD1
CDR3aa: CASSRQGTYGYTF
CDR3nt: TGTGCCAGCAGCCGACAGGGGACCTATGGCTACACCTTC

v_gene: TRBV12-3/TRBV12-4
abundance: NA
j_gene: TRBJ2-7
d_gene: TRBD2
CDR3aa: CASSLLWGGVYEQYF
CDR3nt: TGTGCCAGCAGTTTACTATGGGGGGGGGTCTACGAGCAGTACTTC

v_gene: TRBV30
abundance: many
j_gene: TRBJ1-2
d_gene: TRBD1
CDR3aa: CAWSRQGYGYTF
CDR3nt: TGTGCCTGGAGTCGACAGGGCTATGGCTACACCTTC

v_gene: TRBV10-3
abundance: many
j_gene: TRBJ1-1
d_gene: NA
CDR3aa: CAIRRTTLGTEAFF
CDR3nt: TGTGCCATCAGGAGAACGACGCTTGGGACTGAAGCTTTCTTT

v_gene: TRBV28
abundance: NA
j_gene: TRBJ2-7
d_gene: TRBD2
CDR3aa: CASILLALVTYEQYF
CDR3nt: TGTGCCAGCATCTTACTAGCGTTAGTGACCTACGAGCAGTACTTC

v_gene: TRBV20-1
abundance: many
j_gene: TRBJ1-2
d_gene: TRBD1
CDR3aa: CSATQWTGGYGYTF
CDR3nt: TGCAGTGCAACCCAATGGACAGGGGGCTATGGCTACACCTTC

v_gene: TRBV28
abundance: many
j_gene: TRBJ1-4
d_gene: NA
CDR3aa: CASSSPGRLFF
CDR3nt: TGTGCCAGCAGTTCCCCCGGACGACTGTTTTTT

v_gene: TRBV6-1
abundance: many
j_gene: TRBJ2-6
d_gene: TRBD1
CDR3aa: CASRSLAGGFGANVLTF
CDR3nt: TGTGCCAGCAGATCCTTGGCAGGGGGTTTTGGGGCCAACGTCCTGACTTTC

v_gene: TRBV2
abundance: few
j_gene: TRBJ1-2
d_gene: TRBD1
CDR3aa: CASIGQGGTNYVYTF
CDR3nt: TGTGCCAGCATTGGACAGGGAGGGACTAACTATGTCTACACCTTC

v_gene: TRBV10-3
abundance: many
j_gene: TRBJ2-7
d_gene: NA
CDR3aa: CSIGAGTNEQYF
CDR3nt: TGTTCTATTGGGGCAGGGACGAACGAGCAGTACTTC

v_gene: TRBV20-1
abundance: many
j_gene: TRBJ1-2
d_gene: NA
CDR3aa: CSAKFNYGYTF
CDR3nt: TGCAGTGCTAAATTCAACTATGGCTACACCTTC

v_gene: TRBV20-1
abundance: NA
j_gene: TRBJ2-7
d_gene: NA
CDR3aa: CSVGREGLGEQYF
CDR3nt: TGCAGTGTGGGGAGAGAGGGCCTGGGTGAGCAGTACTTC

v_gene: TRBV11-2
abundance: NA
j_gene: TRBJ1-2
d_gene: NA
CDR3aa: CANTLGPRPGQNYGYTF
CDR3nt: TGTGCCAACACCCTCGGTCCGAGGCCAGGGCAAAACTATGGCTACACCTTC

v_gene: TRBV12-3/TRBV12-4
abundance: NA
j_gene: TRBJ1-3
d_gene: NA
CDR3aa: CASSFSGGSTIYF
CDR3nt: TGTGCCAGCAGTTTTTCCGGGGGCAGCACCATATATTTT

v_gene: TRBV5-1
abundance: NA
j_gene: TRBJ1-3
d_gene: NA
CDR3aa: CASSLVSAPGNTIYF
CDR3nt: TGCGCCAGCAGCTTGGTCTCAGCCCCTGGAAACACCATATATTTT

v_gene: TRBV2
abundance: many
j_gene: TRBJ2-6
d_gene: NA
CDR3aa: CASSTRGANVLTF
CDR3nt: TGTGCCAGCAGTACTCGTGGGGCCAACGTCCTGACTTTC

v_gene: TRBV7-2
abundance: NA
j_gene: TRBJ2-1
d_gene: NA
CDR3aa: CASSSAWYFRQFF
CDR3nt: TGTGCAAGCAGCTCGGCGTGGTACTTCCGGCAGTTCTTC

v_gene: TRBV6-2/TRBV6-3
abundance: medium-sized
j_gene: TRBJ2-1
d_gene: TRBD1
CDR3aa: CASTMEGTGGNEQFF
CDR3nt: TGTGCCAGCACGATGGAAGGGACAGGGGGGAATGAGCAGTTCTTC

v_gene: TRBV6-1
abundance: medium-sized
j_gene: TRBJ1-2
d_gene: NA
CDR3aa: CASIGTDNYGYTF
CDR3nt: TGTGCCAGCATCGGGACGGATAACTATGGCTACACCTTC

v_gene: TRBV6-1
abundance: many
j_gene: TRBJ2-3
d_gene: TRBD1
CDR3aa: CASSNHRDRGGDTQYF
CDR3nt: TGTGCCAGCAGCAACCACCGGGACAGGGGTGGGGATACGCAGTATTTT

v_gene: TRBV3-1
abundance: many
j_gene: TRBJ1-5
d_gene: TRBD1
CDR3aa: CASSQLRVPGQSNQPQHF
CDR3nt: TGTGCCAGCAGCCAGCTCAGGGTTCCGGGACAGAGCAATCAGCCCCAGCATTTT

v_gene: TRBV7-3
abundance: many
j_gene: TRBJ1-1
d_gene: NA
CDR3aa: CASSLNGGSMNTEAFF
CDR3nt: TGTGCCAGCAGCTTAAATGGGGGCAGCATGAACACTGAAGCTTTCTTT

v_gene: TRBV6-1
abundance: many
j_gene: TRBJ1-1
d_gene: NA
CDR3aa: CASCGFGLYTEAFF
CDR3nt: TGTGCCAGCTGCGGTTTCGGCTTGTACACTGAAGCTTTCTTT

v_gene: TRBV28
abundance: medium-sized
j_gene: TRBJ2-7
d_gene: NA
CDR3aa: CASMNRALYEQYF
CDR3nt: TGTGCCAGCATGAACAGGGCACTATACGAGCAGTACTTC

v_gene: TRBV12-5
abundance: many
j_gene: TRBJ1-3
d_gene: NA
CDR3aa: CASGGVSFGNTIYF
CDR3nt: TGTGCTAGTGGCGGAGTATCCTTTGGAAACACCATATATTTT

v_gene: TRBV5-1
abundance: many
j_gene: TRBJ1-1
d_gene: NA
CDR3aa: CASSPLQGNTEAFF
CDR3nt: TGCGCCAGCAGCCCTCTACAGGGGAACACTGAAGCTTTCTTT

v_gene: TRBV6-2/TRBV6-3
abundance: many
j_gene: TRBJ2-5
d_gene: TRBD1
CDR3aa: CASTINRGRETQYF
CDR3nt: TGTGCCAGCACCATAAACAGGGGCAGGGAGACCCAGTACTTC

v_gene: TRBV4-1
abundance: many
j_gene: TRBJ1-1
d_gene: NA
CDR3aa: CASSQPLEGNTEAFF
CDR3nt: TGCGCCAGCAGCCAACCGCTCGAGGGGAACACTGAAGCTTTCTTT

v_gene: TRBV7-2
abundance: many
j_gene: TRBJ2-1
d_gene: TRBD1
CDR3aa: CASSQTGGVGNEQFF
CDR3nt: TGTGCCAGCAGCCAGACAGGGGGCGTTGGGAATGAGCAGTTCTTC

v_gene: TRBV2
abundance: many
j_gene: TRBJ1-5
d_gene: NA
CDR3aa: CASSDRARNQPQHF
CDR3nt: TGTGCCAGCAGTGACCGGGCCCGGAATCAGCCCCAGCATTTT

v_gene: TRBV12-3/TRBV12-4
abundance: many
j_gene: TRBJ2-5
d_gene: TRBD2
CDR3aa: CASSRLAGETQYF
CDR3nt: TGTGCCAGCAGTAGACTAGCCGGCGAGACCCAGTACTTC

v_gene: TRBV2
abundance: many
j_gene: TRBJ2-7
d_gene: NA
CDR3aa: CANSVFSYEQYF
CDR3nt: TGTGCCAACAGTGTATTCTCCTACGAGCAGTACTTC

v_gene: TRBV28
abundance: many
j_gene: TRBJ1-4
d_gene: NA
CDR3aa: CASRPHWVNEKLFF
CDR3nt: TGTGCCAGCAGACCCCATTGGGTTAATGAAAAACTGTTTTTT

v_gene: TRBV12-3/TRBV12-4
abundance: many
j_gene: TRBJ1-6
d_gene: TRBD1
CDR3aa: CASSRTGTGNSPLHF
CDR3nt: TGTGCCAGCAGCCGTACCGGGACAGGGAATTCACCCCTCCACTTT

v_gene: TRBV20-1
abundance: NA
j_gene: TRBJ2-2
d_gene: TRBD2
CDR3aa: CSAEREVPGELFF
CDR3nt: TGCAGTGCTGAGCGGGAGGTCCCCGGGGAGCTGTTTTTT

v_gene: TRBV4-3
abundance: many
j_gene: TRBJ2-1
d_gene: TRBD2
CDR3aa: CASSQDFGLAGRRRFF
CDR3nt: TGCGCCAGCAGCCAAGATTTTGGACTAGCGGGACGACGAAGGTTCTTC

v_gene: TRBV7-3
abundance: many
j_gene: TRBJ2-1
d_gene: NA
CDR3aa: CASSFTGLHEQFF
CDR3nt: TGTGCCAGCAGCTTTACAGGGTTGCATGAGCAGTTCTTC

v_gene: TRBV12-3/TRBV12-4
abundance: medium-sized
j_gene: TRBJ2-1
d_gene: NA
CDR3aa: CASSLSETRNEQFF
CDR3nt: TGTGCCAGCAGTCTCTCGGAGACCCGGAATGAGCAGTTCTTC

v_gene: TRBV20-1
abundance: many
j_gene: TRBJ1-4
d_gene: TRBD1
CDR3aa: CSALVTGTGGEKLFF
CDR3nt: TGCAGTGCTTTGGTTACCGGGACAGGCGGGGAAAAACTGTTTTTT

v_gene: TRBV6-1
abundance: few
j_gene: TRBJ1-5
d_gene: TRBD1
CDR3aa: CASSEDRAQPQHF
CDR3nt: TGTGCCAGCAGTGAGGACAGGGCGCAGCCCCAGCATTTT

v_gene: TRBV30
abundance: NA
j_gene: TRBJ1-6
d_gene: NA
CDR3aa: CALTVQGGSPLHF
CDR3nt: TGTGCCCTCACCGTACAGGGCGGTTCACCCCTCCACTTT

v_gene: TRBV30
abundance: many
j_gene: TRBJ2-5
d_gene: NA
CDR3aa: CAWRQDVETQYF
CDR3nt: TGTGCCTGGAGACAGGACGTAGAGACCCAGTACTTC

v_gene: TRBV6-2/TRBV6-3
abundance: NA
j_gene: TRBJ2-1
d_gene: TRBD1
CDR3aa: CASSYSQGALFF
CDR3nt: TGTGCCAGCAGTTACTCACAGGGGGCTCTGTTCTTC

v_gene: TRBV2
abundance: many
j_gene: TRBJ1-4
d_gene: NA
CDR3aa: CASGRLVANEKLFF
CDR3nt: TGTGCCAGCGGGAGGCTCGTGGCTAATGAAAAACTGTTTTTT